This TCR beta chain appears in the sequencing data of a study of regulatory T cells in long-lasting Graves disease. This clonotype has a handful of counts. Relying on iRepertoire HTBI primers and Arm-PCR of CDR3 regions, the team built TCR beta libraries. TCRdb re-called the multiplex PCR reads with MiXCR, one entry per CDR3 protein. The repertoire holds 600,000 to 800,000 distinct CDR3 sequences, with around 32% as singletons. The germline CDR1 and CDR2 sequences are SGHRS and YFSETQ. The germline V and J ends were trimmed by 6 bases and 5 bases, with 11 bases remaining between them. The CDR3 contains 13 residues. The time point denotes: persistent/refractory GD, antithyroid drugs over 5 years with positive TRAb. PBMC RNA was the source of the TCR library.

The chain links TRBV5-1 to TRBJ2-2; possible D gene TRBD2, 5 bases. The sample in question was peripheral blood mononuclear cells (PBMCs), obtained when the disease was refractory, from a patient treated with antithyroid drugs. The source of this sequence is a female donor with Graves disease. CDR3 coding DNA: TGCGCCAGCACCCCAGCGGTAACCGGGGAGCTGTTTTTT. Its protein is CASTPAVTGELFF. The entire variable domain, with the rest obtained from reference TRBV5-1 and TRBJ2-2, is as follows: KAGVTQTPRYLIKTRGQQVTLSCSPISGHRSVSWYQQTPGQGLQFLFEYFSETQRNKGNFPGRFSGRQFSNSRSEMNVSTLELGDSALYLCASTPAVTGELFFGEGSRLTVL.